The 23 T cell receptor beta chains below all came from one sample that was sequenced in a study of spatial heterogeneity in lung cancer. TCRdb itself ran the 5' RACE reads through MiXCR, one entry per CDR3 protein. There are roughly 26,000 distinct CDR3 sequences in the sample; roughly 6% occur only once, and 20% to 25% lies in the top ten. The sample's time point: blood at routine non-recurrence follow-up after resection. The sequenced material consisted of unsorted whole RNA from tumor, nontumor lung or frozen PBMC. Specimen: PBMCs, collected at follow-up. The receptor set was obtained from a male donor with early-stage non-small cell lung cancer.

In its sample, this clonotype was seen a few times. The chain combines TRBV10-3 with TRBJ2-1; 11 nucleotides align to TRBD2. V gave up 3 bases and J gave up 2 bases; unmatched junction bases: 6. The germline V gene has CDR1 ENHRY and CDR2 SYGVKD. The CDR3 extends over 17 amino acids. CDR3 region: CAISDLLAGGTYNEQFF. The CDR3 DNA follows: TGTGCCATCAGTGACCTATTAGCGGGAGGGACCTACAATGAGCAGTTCTTC.

This clonotype occurred many times. V is TRBV29-1 and J is TRBJ2-3; possibly TRBD2 for D (7 bases). The CDR3 has 15 amino acids. Trimming took 7 bases from V and 2 from J, leaving 19 bases between them. Germline V gene lookup returns CDR1 SQVTM and CDR2 ANQGSEA. The CDR3 is CSANQGGGPTDTQYF. The CDR3 DNA follows: TGCAGCGCCAACCAAGGGGGGGGCCCCACAGATACGCAGTATTTT.

This sequence joins TRBV7-8 and TRBJ2-3; the D is unclear. The CDR3 is made up of 17 amino acids. Trimming cost V 5 bases and J 0 bases, with 18 bases left between them. Germline loops: CDR1 SGHVS, CDR2 FQNEAQ. Here the CDR3 reads CASSEAPLTLSTDTQYF. In nucleotides, the CDR3 is TGTGCCAGCAGCGAAGCGCCTCTAACGCTTAGCACAGATACGCAGTATTTT.

This clonotype was observed a handful of times. The chain recombines TRBV10-3 with TRBJ2-1, with 13 bases identical to TRBD2. The CDR3 is 15 residues long. The V gene end was trimmed by 7 bases and the J gene end by 8 bases; junction bases not matched to a gene: 8. The germline gives CDR1 ENHRY, CDR2 SYGVKD. The CDR3 nucleotides read TGTGCCATCAAGGGACTAGCGGGGATCTCCGATGAGCAGTTCTTC. Translating gives CAIKGLAGISDEQFF.

The rearrangement uses TRBV25-1 and TRBJ1-5; tentatively, D is TRBD1 (5 bases). Trimming cost V 5 bases and J 2 bases, with 16 bases left between them. CDR1 is MGHDK, CDR2 SYGVNS, per germline. The CDR3 is 16 amino acids. CDR3 in DNA: TGTGCCAGCAGTCGTTCAGGGTATGTCGGCAATCAGCCCCAGCATTTT. Its translation is CASSRSGYVGNQPQHF.

This clonotype was recorded a few times. This chain connects TRBV2 to TRBJ1-1, with 9 positions matching TRBD1. The CDR3 loop spans 14 amino acids. The V gene's germline CDR1 is SNHLY and CDR2 FYNNEI. The V segment lost 6 bases and the J segment 6 bases; nucleotides outside the gene matches: 8. CDR3 region: CASSVDRGKPEAFF. The DNA for the CDR3 is TGTGCCAGCAGCGTCGACAGGGGGAAACCTGAAGCTTTCTTT.

This clonotype has a count of ten or more. V usage is TRBV7-6 and J usage is TRBJ1-5; weak D call: TRBD1 (6 bases). The V end lost 0 bases, the J end lost 8 bases, and 11 bases lay between the germline ends. The CDR3 is 14 residues long. Germline loops: CDR1 SGHVS, CDR2 FNYEAQ. The CDR3 here is CASSLAQGMEPQHF. The CDR3 DNA reads as TGTGCCAGCAGCTTAGCGCAGGGGATGGAGCCCCAGCATTTT.

The sample holds a few counts of this clonotype. The V call is TRBV20-1, the J call TRBJ2-7, with 9 bases lining up with TRBD2. From germline, CDR1 is DFQATT and CDR2 SNEGSKA (reference sequence). The CDR3 has 15 amino acids. V was clipped by 3 bases and J by 10 bases; unmatched bases: 16. CDR3 sequence (DNA): TGCAGTGCTAGTCTAGCGGGGCCTCCTACTACGACTCAGTACTTC. Protein sequence: CSASLAGPPTTTQYF.

This clonotype was found a few times. V and J are TRBV20-1 and TRBJ1-4; D remains ambiguous. Germline values: CDR1 DFQATT, CDR2 SNEGSKA (reference sequence). The length of the CDR3 is 14 residues. Trimming cost V 2 bases and J 5 bases, with 12 bases left between them. This CDR3 reads CSARHPTGNEKLFF. Written as DNA, the CDR3 is TGCAGTGCTAGACACCCGACCGGGAATGAAAAACTGTTTTTT.

This clonotype was seen a handful of times. This sequence joins TRBV5-1 and TRBJ1-1; D is possibly TRBD1 (5 bases). Per the germline V gene, CDR1 is SGHRS and CDR2 is YFSETQ. The CDR3 extends over 14 amino acids. Trimming left V 1 base short and J 2 bases short, with 9 bases between. The CDR3 bases are TGCGCCAGCAGCTTGCCAGGGCCAAACACTGAAGCTTTCTTT. Translated, it gives CASSLPGPNTEAFF.

The chain couples TRBV20-1 to TRBJ2-3, with TRBD2 matching over 8 bases. The germline CDR1 and CDR2 sequences are DFQATT and SNEGSKA (reference sequence). J was trimmed by 2 bases and V by 6 bases; bases with no gene match: 13. The CDR3 totals 16 residues. The CDR3 coding sequence is TGCAGTGCCCTAATGTCTAGCGGGTTCCTCACAGATACGCAGTATTTT. Protein: CSALMSSGFLTDTQYF.

Many counts were recorded for this clonotype. This chain links TRBV6-1 with TRBJ2-3; D perhaps matches TRBD1 (6 bases). The V and J ends lost 6 bases and 0 bases respectively, with 13 bases between them. Germline lookup yields CDR1 MNHNS and CDR2 SASEGT. This CDR3 contains 15 residues. This CDR3 reads CASRGQGSSTDTQYF. Written as DNA, the CDR3 is TGTGCCAGCAGGGGCCAGGGGAGTAGCACAGATACGCAGTATTTT.

Ten or more counts support this clonotype. The chain couples TRBV4-2 to TRBJ2-1; D tentatively reads TRBD1 or TRBD2 (5 bases each). The CDR3 runs to 16 residues. V lost 2 bases to trimming and J lost 2 bases, with 13 bases between them. Germline CDR1 reads LGHNA; CDR2 reads YNFKEQ. CDR3 sequence (DNA): TGTGCCAGCAGCCAAACCGGGACCCAAGCCTACAATGAGCAGTTCTTC. Translation: CASSQTGTQAYNEQFF.

The sample holds many counts of this clonotype. The genes are TRBV6-5 and TRBJ1-1; 7 nucleotides agree with TRBD1. V gave up 7 bases and J gave up 5 bases; unmatched junction bases: 7. Germline CDR1 MNHEY, CDR2 SVGAGI. There are 13 residues in the CDR3. The CDR3 region is CASTRRDRTEAFF. The DNA of the CDR3 is TGTGCCAGCACTCGACGGGACAGAACTGAAGCTTTCTTT.

The chain links TRBV7-9 to TRBJ2-7; 7 positions agree with TRBD1. The germline V gene has CDR1 SEHNR and CDR2 FQNEAQ (reference sequence). This CDR3 is built from 13 residues. The V segment lost 5 bases and the J segment 5 bases; nucleotides outside the gene matches: 6. The CDR3 region has the DNA TGTGCCAGCAGCGGACGACAGGGTCACGAGCAGTACGTC. It translates to CASSGRQGHEQYV.

This clonotype was found a few times. This chain joins TRBV5-6 and TRBJ1-1; 7 bases map to TRBD1. The germline gives CDR1 SGHDT, CDR2 YYEEEE. The length of the CDR3 is 14 residues. The V segment lost 0 bases and the J segment 4 bases; nucleotides outside the gene matches: 3. The CDR3 DNA reads as TGTGCCAGCAGCTTGGTAGGGGGCGGCACTGAAGCTTTCTTT. Its protein product is CASSLVGGGTEAFF. Full variable domain (outside the CDR3, taken from reference TRBV5-6 and TRBJ1-1): DAGVTQSPTHLIKTRGQQVTLRCSPKSGHDTVSWYQQALGQGPQFIFQYYEEEERQRGNFPDRFSGHQFPNYSSELNVNALLLGDSALYLCASSLVGGGTEAFFGQGTRLTVV.

This clonotype was observed a handful of times. The genes are TRBV16 and TRBJ1-1; D uncertain. Germline-derived CDR1 and CDR2 are KGHSY and FQNENV. V dropped 2 bases and J dropped 4 bases, with 11 bases sitting between them. The CDR3 covers 14 residues. CDR3 coding DNA: TGTGCCAGCAGCCAAAAGGGCCACGGCACTGAAGCTTTCTTT. It specifies CASSQKGHGTEAFF.

In this sample, this clonotype turned up many times. One end of the junction varies from germline; a read error may be responsible. As DNA, the CDR3 is TGTGCCAGCAGGGGGACAGTACCTATCTTC. Translation gives CASRGTVPIF. The rearrangement joins TRBV2 to TRBJ1-2, with 7 bases that match TRBD1. Germline V gene data show CDR1 as SNHLY and CDR2 as FYNNEI. The CDR3 loop spans 10 amino acids.

This clonotype came up many times. V and J are TRBV7-6 and TRBJ1-1; D call uncertain. Trimming took off 6 bases at V and 3 bases at J, with 11 bases between the two ends. The germline gives CDR1 SGHVS, CDR2 FNYEAQ. This CDR3 has 13 residues. The CDR3 sequence is CASSFQSYTEAFF. In DNA, the CDR3 is TGTGCCAGCAGTTTCCAGTCCTACACTGAAGCTTTCTTT.

By sample share, this clonotype is medium-sized. The chain links TRBV7-9 to TRBJ1-2; D is possibly TRBD1 (5 bases). This CDR3 has 15 residues. V lost 4 bases to trimming and J lost 3 bases, with 15 bases between them. Germline lookup yields CDR1 SEHNR and CDR2 FQNEAQ (reference sequence). The CDR3 DNA follows: TGTGCCAGCAGCTATCAGCAGGGAGATCACTATGGCTACACCTTC. This gives the protein CASSYQQGDHYGYTF.

The genes are TRBV24-1 and TRBJ2-3, with D perhaps being TRBD1 or TRBD2 (6 bases each). The V end was cut by 5 bases, the J end by 4 bases, with 18 bases between. Germline CDR1 is KGHDR and CDR2 is SFDVKD. The CDR3 runs 16 residues. This CDR3 reads CATSVPWGARADTQYF. DNA for the CDR3: TGTGCCACCAGTGTTCCCTGGGGGGCCCGCGCAGATACGCAGTATTTT.

Ten or more counts support this clonotype. The V and J genes are TRBV2 and TRBJ2-7; 9 bases map to TRBD1. This CDR3 is 13 amino acids long. From germline, CDR1 is SNHLY and CDR2 FYNNEI. After removal of 9 bases from V and 6 bases from J, the junction contained 9 bases not matched to a gene. The CDR3 loop reads CASPSRQGGEQYF. The DNA for the CDR3 is TGTGCCAGTCCTTCCCGACAGGGGGGCGAGCAGTACTTC. The complete variable domain, with remaining parts taken from reference TRBV2 and TRBJ2-7, reads EPEVTQTPSHQVTQMGQEVILRCVPISNHLYFYWYRQILGQKVEFLVSFYNNEISEKSEIFDDQFSVERPDGSNFTLKIRSTKLEDSAMYFCASPSRQGGEQYFGPGTRLTVT.

This clonotype was seen at least ten times. This chain joins TRBV7-2 and TRBJ2-3; possibly TRBD2 for D (6 bases). The CDR3 has 14 amino acids. Between the trimmed V and J ends, which lost 5 bases and 2 bases, there was a span of 11 bases. Per germline, CDR1 SGHTA and CDR2 FQGNSA. The CDR3 DNA follows: TGTGCCAGCAGCAAGGGACTGCCCACAGATACGCAGTATTTT. Protein sequence: CASSKGLPTDTQYF.